The 15 T cell receptor beta chains presented below share a single source sample, sequenced in a study of blood T cells in healthy people across ages. It was with a sample-barcoded 5' primer and a J-beta primer mix that a second PCR of roughly 7 to 12 cycles was run. Using its own MiXCR run on the 5' RACE reads, TCRdb lists one record per CDR3 protein. The table includes nearly 800,000 distinct CDR3 sequences, more than 50% detected once. Sequencing was performed on blood. All receptors come from a man aged 35 to 55 in good health.

This clonotype was seen once. The CDR3 protein is CSASGAGGSTDTQYF. CDR3 DNA sequence: TGCAGTGCTAGTGGGGCGGGAGGGTCCACAGATACGCAGTATTTT. The rearrangement links TRBV20-1 to TRBJ2-3, with TRBD2 matching 9 bases. The CDR3 is 15 amino acids. V lost 3 bases to trimming and J lost 2 bases; unmatched junction nucleotides: 6. The germline V gene has CDR1 DFQATT and CDR2 SNEGSKA (reference sequence).

The chain employs TRBV5-6 and TRBJ2-7, with D perhaps assigned TRBD1 or TRBD2 (6 bases each). Germline V lookup: CDR1 SGHDT, CDR2 YYEEEE. V lost 4 bases and J 0 bases, leaving 14 bases between the germline ends. This CDR3 is 15 amino acids long. The CDR3: CASSITGRSSYEQYF. The CDR3 nucleotides read TGTGCCAGCAGCATTACAGGGAGGAGCTCCTACGAGCAGTACTTC. The full variable domain, in which reference TRBV5-6 and TRBJ2-7 provide the parts outside the CDR3, is DAGVTQSPTHLIKTRGQQVTLRCSPKSGHDTVSWYQQALGQGPQFIFQYYEEEERQRGNFPDRFSGHQFPNYSSELNVNALLLGDSALYLCASSITGRSSYEQYFGPGTRLTVT.

On this clonotype itself: The junction departs from germline at one end; a sequencing error may be responsible. J is TRBJ1-5 and V is TRBV11-2, with D perhaps TRBD1 (6 bases). This CDR3 has 15 residues. Germline lookup yields CDR1 SGHAT and CDR2 FQNNGV. DNA for the CDR3: TGTGCTAGCAGCCCAGGGGTCAATAGCAATCAGCCCCAGCATTTT. As protein: CASSPGVNSNQPQHF.

The chain couples TRBV5-8 to TRBJ1-1; D unresolved. Per germline, CDR1 SGHTS and CDR2 YDEGEE. This CDR3 region has 14 residues. Trimming removed 4 bases from V and 9 bases from J, with 19 bases in between. CDR3 amino acids: CASSQLKTPPKAFF. CDR3 bases: TGTGCCAGCAGCCAATTGAAGACACCTCCTAAAGCTTTCTTT.

This chain joins TRBV20-1 and TRBJ1-5; D call uncertain. The CDR3 runs 12 residues. With 3 bases removed from V and 2 bases from J, the gap between germline ends came to 5 bases. Per germline, CDR1 DFQATT and CDR2 SNEGSKA (reference sequence). Written as DNA, the CDR3 is TGCAGTGCTAGTGGGCGCAATCAGCCCCAGCATTTT. Translated: CSASGRNQPQHF.

The rearrangement links TRBV19 to TRBJ2-4; no clear D. The DNA end is a closer match to TRBJ2-7, so the J assignment may be wrong. CDR3 length equals 14 residues. CDR1 LNHDA and CDR2 SQIVND come from the germline V gene (reference sequence). CDR3 sequence (DNA): TGTGCCCCCCCTCCTCGTGGAGAAATCTACGAGCAGTACTTC. Residues: CAPPPRGEIYEQYF.

The chain is built from TRBV20-1 and TRBJ2-1, with D possibly TRBD2 on 6 matching bases. The CDR3 has 14 amino acids. Per germline, CDR1 DFQATT and CDR2 SNEGSKA (reference sequence). Trimming took 0 bases from V and 2 from J, leaving 8 bases between them. The CDR3 DNA reads TGCAGTGCTAGAGAGACGGGAGCCTACAATGAGCAGTTCTTC. Encoded protein: CSARETGAYNEQFF.

V and J are TRBV2 and TRBJ1-2; the D gene is possibly TRBD1 (5 bases). Trimming took off 4 bases at V and 2 bases at J, with 11 bases between the two ends. The length of the CDR3 is 14 residues. CDR1 and CDR2 from the germline V gene are SNHLY and FYNNEI. The CDR3 bases are TGTGCCAGCAGTGGGGGGGTTCTCAACTATGGCTACACCTTC. Amino acids: CASSGGVLNYGYTF. The entire variable domain, with the rest obtained from reference TRBV2 and TRBJ1-2, is as follows: EPEVTQTPSHQVTQMGQEVILRCVPISNHLYFYWYRQILGQKVEFLVSFYNNEISEKSEIFDDQFSVERPDGSNFTLKIRSTKLEDSAMYFCASSGGVLNYGYTFGSGTRLTVV.

V gene TRBV5-1 combines with J gene TRBJ2-1, with TRBD1 matching 7 bases. The germline V gene has CDR1 SGHRS and CDR2 YFSETQ. This CDR3 region has 16 residues. V dropped 0 bases and J dropped 2; count of bases not matched to a gene: 5. The CDR3 nucleotides are TGCGCCAGCAGCTTGGTTTCGGGACAGACCTACAATGAGCAGTTCTTC. Its protein is CASSLVSGQTYNEQFF.

The chain combines TRBV29-1 with TRBJ1-6, with 8 positions matching TRBD1. The germline CDR1 and CDR2 sequences are SQVTM and ANQGSEA. V gave up 6 bases and J gave up 8 bases; unmatched junction bases: 6. CDR3 length: 13 residues. The CDR3 is CSVAAGGDSPLHF. As DNA, the CDR3 is TGCAGCGTCGCGGCAGGGGGCGATTCACCCCTCCACTTT.

The V call is TRBV4-1, the J call TRBJ2-1, with D perhaps TRBD2 (6 bases). Trimming cost V 2 bases and J 4 bases, with 15 bases left between them. The CDR3 contains 16 residues. CDR1 MGHRA and CDR2 YSYEKL come from the germline V gene. Here the CDR3 reads CASSQPIRDFYNEQFF. DNA for the CDR3: TGCGCCAGCAGCCAACCCATCCGGGACTTTTACAATGAGCAGTTCTTC.

The V gene is TRBV11-2, the J gene TRBJ1-4; D call uncertain. Per germline, CDR1 SGHAT and CDR2 FQNNGV. V was pared by 1 base and J by 5 bases, with 5 bases between. CDR3 length: 13 amino acids. The CDR3 bases are TGTGCCAGCAGCTTAGTAAAGAATGAAAAACTGTTTTTT. It codes for CASSLVKNEKLFF.

The chain couples TRBV29-1 to TRBJ2-3, with unresolved D. This CDR3 is 13 amino acids long. Germline V gene lookup returns CDR1 SQVTM and CDR2 ANQGSEA. The germline V and J ends were trimmed by 2 bases and 5 bases, with 11 bases remaining between them. The CDR3 DNA sequence: TGCAGCGTTGAATTCGATGGTGGAGATACGCAGTATTTT. It encodes CSVEFDGGDTQYF.

The V gene is TRBV6-5, the J gene TRBJ1-2, with 10 bases lining up with TRBD1. The CDR3 totals 13 residues. Germline assignment: CDR1 MNHEY and CDR2 SVGAGI. V trimming: 5 bases; J trimming: 8 bases; junction bases outside the gene matches: 5. CDR3 nucleotide sequence: TGTGCCAGCAGTGTGGGACAGGGGTCCGGCTACACCTTC. This sequence encodes CASSVGQGSGYTF.

V gene TRBV11-3 combines with J gene TRBJ2-5, with 8 bases matching TRBD1. J gave up 2 bases and V 7 bases, and 15 bases lay outside the gene matches. Germline V gene lookup returns CDR1 SGHNT and CDR2 YENEEA. The CDR3 loop spans 17 amino acids. CDR3 in DNA: TGTGCCAGCACCCGACGGGCAGGGGGCCGTGTTCAAGAGACCCAGTACTTC. Translation gives CASTRRAGGRVQETQYF.